This T cell receptor (beta chain) was captured by sequencing in a study of blood T cell repertoires in COVID-19. Study in general: The United States, Italy and Spain were the sources of the acute and convalescent COVID-19 samples. T cells, B-cell-depleted T cells, or PBMCs supplied cDNA or gDNA.

Sequencing was performed with immunoSEQ multiplex PCR; in TCRdb, only in-frame clones are kept and a portion is missing. This table holds 200,000 to 250,000 clones, about 83% found once. CDR1 is MDHEN, CDR2 SYDVKM, per germline. This CDR3 is built from 15 residues. The V end lost 3 bases, the J end lost 6 bases, and 17 bases lay between the germline ends. The material sequenced was peripheral blood. This TCR derives from a man older than 75 with acute or convalescent COVID-19. The J gene is TRBJ1-2, the V gene TRBV28; D unclear. The CDR3 is CASSLPVGRPNGYTF. The DNA of the CDR3 is TGTGCCAGCAGTTTGCCGGTGGGCAGGCCCAATGGCTACACCTTC.